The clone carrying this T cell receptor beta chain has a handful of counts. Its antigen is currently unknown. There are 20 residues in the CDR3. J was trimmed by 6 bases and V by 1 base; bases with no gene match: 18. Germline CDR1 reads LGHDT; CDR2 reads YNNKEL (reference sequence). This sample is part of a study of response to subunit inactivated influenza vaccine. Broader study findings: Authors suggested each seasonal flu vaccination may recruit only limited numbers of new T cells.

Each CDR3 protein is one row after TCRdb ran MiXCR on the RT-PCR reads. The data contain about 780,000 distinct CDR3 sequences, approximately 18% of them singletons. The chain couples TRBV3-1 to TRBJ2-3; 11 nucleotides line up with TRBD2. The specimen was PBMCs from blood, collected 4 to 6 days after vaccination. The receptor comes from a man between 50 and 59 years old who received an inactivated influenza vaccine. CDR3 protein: CASSQVGLAEKTTHIDTQYF. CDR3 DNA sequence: TGTGCCAGCAGCCAAGTGGGACTAGCGGAGAAAACTACCCACATTGATACGCAGTATTTT.